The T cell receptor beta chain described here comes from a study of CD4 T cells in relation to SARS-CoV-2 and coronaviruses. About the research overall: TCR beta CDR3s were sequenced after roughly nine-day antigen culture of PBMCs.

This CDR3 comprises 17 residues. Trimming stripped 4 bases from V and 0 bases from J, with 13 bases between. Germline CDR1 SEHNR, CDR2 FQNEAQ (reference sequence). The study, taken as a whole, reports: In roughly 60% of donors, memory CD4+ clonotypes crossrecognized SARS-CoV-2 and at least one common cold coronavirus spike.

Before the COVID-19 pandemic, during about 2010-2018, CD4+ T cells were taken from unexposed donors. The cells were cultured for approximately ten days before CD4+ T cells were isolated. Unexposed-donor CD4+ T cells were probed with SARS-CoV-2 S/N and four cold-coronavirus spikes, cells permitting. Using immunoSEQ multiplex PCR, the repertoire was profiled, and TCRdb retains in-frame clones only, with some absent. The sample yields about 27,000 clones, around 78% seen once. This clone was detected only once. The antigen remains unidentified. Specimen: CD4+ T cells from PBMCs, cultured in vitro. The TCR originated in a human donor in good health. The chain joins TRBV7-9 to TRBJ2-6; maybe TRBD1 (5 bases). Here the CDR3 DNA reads TGTGCCAGCAGCTCGACAGTACGGTTCTCTGGGGCCAACGTCCTGACTTTC. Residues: CASSSTVRFSGANVLTF.